This TCR beta chain emerged from a study of blood T cell repertoires in COVID-19 (dated by TCRdb to between 2020 and 2021). For the wider study: The collaborator samples originated in the United States, Italy and Spain and spanned the acute and convalescent phases of COVID-19. The prospective study material was composed of cDNA or gDNA derived from T cells, B-cell-depleted T cells, or PBMCs. The dataset comprised deeply sampled blood TCRbeta repertoires from subjects exposed to, actively infected with, or recovered from COVID-19. The repertoires were released in a freely available public database meant as a resource for research on the immune response to SARS-CoV-2. The samples were drawn from two sources: the first 160 participants of the ongoing ImmuneRACE study, and over 950 subjects contributed by 6 global collaborators. Nearly every sample came with metadata listing a de-identified subject ID, COVID-19 status, age in years and sex. Where available, HLA class I and class II types were taken from metadata supplied by the sample provider and were not determined by assay-based typing. On the study overall, not on this receptor specifically: The amount of clinical and demographic metadata varied by source and participant and was provided uncurated.

To note about this clone: Which antigen it targets is not known. No clone much larger than this one lies a single base away; base qualities are absent.

TCRbeta CDR3 regions were amplified from genomic DNA by means of the immunoSEQ Assay, a bias-controlled multiplex PCR. Per the source publication's procedure: Within the assay, amplification of reference gene primers was used to estimate how many nucleated cells each sample contained. Sequence reads were collapsed and filtered to measure the absolute abundance of every unique TCRbeta CDR3 rearrangement. For each sample, productive Simpson clonality was calculated as the square root of Simpson's diversity index across productive rearrangements. Held by TCRdb, this immuneACCESS table contains in-frame sequences only and omits some clones. Under half of the omission traces to an unresolved V gene where checked; the cause of the rest is unknown. D and trimming come from the DNA, and the V and J calls and clone size come from that table. This sample holds about 110,000 clones; 84% were observed only once. Of the sample, approximately 7.9% falls within the top ten clones.

The collaborating institutions used their own protocols to collect whole blood in K2EDTA tubes. For TCRbeta analysis, collaborator samples were shipped as frozen whole blood, as isolated PBMCs, or as DNA extracted from either sample type. Material: peripheral blood. The origin of this receptor is a woman at least 80 years old with active or convalescent COVID-19.

The CDR3 reads as follows: CASSRTGVELPEAFF. The DNA sequence is TGTGCCAGCTCACGGACAGGGGTTGAGCTCCCTGAAGCTTTCTTT. This sequence uses TRBV18 and TRBJ1-1; TRBD1 aligns with 9 central bases. At the junction V is shortened by 4 bases and J by 6 bases; bases outside the gene matches: 9. In the germline V gene, CDR1 corresponds to KGHSH and CDR2 to LQKENI. The CDR3 holds 15 amino acids from the cysteine to the phenylalanine. Only the CDR3 part of the read is kept: 45 bases, read in frame from the first base.